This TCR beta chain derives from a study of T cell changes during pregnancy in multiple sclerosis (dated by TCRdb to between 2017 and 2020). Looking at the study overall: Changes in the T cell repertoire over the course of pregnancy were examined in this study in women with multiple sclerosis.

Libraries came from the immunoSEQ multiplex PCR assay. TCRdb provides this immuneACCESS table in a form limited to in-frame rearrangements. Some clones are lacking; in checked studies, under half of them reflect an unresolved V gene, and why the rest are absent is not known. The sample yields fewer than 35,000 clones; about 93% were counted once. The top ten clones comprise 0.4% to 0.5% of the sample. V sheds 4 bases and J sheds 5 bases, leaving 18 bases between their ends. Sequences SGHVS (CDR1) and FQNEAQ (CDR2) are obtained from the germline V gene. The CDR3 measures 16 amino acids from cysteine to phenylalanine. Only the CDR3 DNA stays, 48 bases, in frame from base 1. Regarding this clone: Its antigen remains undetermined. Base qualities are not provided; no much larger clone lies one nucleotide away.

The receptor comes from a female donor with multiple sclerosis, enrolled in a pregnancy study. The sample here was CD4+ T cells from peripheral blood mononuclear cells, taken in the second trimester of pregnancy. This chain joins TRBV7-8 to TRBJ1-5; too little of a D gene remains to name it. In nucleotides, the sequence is TGTGCCAGCAGCTCTTACCGACTACCTCGAGATCAGCCCCAGCATTTT. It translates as CASSSYRLPRDQPQHF. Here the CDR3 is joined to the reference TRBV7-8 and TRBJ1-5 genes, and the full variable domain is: GAGVSQSPRYKVAKRGQDVALRCDPISGHVSLFWYQQALGQGPEFLTYFQNEAQLDKSGLPSDRFFAERPEGSVSTLKIQRTQQEDSAVYLCASSSYRLPRDQPQHFGDGTRLSIL.